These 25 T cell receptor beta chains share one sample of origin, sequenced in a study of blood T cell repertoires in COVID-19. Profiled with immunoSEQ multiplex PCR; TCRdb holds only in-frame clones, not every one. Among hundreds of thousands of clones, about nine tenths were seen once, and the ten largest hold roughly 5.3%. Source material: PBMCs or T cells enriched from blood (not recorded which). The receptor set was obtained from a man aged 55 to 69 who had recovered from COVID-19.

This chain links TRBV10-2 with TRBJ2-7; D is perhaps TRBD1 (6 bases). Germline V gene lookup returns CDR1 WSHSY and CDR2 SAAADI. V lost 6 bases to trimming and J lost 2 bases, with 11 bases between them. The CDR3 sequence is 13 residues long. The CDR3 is CASRSGVAYEQYF. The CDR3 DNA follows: TGCGCCAGCAGGTCAGGGGTCGCCTACGAGCAGTACTTC.

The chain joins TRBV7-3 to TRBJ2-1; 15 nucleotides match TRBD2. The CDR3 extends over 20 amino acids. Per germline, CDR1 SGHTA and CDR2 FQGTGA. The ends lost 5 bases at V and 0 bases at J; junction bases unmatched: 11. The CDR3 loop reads CASSPQGGLAGGNSYNEQFF. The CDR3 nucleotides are TGTGCCAGCAGCCCCCAGGGGGGACTAGCGGGAGGAAACTCCTACAATGAGCAGTTCTTC.

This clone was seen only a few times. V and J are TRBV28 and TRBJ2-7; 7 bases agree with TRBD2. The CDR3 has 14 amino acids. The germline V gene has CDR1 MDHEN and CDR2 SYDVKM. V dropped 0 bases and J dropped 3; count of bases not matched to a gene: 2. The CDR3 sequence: CASSLWSSGYEQYF. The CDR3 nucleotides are TGTGCCAGCAGTTTATGGTCTAGCGGCTACGAGCAGTACTTC.

The CDR3 bases are TGTGCCAGCACCGACACAGGGGCCCATAATGAAAAACTGTTTTTT. It specifies CASTDTGAHNEKLFF. This chain links TRBV28 with TRBJ1-4; 7 bases map to TRBD1. The CDR3 is 15 residues long. V lost 7 bases, J lost 4 bases, and 9 bases stayed unmatched. Germline-derived CDR1 and CDR2 are MDHEN and SYDVKM.

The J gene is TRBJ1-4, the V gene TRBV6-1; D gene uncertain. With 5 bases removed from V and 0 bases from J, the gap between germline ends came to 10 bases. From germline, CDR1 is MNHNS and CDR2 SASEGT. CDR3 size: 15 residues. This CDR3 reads CASSPQVSTNEKLFF. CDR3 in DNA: TGTGCCAGCAGTCCCCAGGTTTCAACTAATGAAAAACTGTTTTTT.

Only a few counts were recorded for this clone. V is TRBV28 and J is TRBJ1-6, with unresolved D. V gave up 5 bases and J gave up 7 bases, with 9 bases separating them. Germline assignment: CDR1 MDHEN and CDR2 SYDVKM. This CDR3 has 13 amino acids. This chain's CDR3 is CASSPIPNSPLHF. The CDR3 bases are TGTGCCAGCAGTCCTATCCCGAATTCACCCCTCCACTTT.

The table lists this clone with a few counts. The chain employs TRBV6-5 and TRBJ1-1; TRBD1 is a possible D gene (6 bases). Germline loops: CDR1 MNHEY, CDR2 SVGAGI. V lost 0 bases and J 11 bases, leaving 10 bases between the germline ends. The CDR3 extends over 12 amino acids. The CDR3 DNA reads TGTGCCAGCAGTTACTCGGCAGGGGACGCTTTCTTT. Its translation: CASSYSAGDAFF.

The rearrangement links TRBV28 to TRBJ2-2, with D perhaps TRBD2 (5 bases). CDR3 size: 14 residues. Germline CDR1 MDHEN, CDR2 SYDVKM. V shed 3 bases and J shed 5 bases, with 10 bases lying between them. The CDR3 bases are TGTGCCAGCAGTTTCCTAAAGCGGACCGGGGAGCTGTTTTTT. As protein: CASSFLKRTGELFF.

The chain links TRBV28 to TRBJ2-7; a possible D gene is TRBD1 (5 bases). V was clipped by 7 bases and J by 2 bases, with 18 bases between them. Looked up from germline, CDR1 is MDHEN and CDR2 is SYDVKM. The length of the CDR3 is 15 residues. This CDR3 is CASIAGHRTPYEQYF. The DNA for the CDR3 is TGTGCCAGCATCGCCGGACACCGTACCCCCTACGAGCAGTACTTC.

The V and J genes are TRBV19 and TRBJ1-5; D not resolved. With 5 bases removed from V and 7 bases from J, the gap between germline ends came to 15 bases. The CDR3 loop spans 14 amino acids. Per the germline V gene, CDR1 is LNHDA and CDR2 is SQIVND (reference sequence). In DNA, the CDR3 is TGTGCCAGTAGTTTTCGGGATATCGGACAGCCCCAGCATTTT. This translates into CASSFRDIGQPQHF.

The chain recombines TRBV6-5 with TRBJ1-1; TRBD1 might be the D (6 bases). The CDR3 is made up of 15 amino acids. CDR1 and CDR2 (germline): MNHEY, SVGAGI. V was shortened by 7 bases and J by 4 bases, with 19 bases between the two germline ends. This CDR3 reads CASKNSFRGGTEAFF. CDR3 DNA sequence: TGTGCCAGCAAAAACTCTTTTAGGGGGGGCACTGAAGCTTTCTTT.

Here the CDR3 reads CASSRAGVNTEAFF. The CDR3 nucleotides are TGTGCCAGCAGTCGGGCGGGGGTGAACACTGAAGCTTTCTTT. The chain uses TRBV28 and TRBJ1-1; D might be TRBD1 (5 bases). V lost 5 bases and J 0 bases, leaving 10 bases between the germline ends. From germline, CDR1 is MDHEN and CDR2 SYDVKM. There are 14 residues in the CDR3.

The CDR3 region has the DNA TGCGCCAGCAGCCAAAATCCGGCTAGCCTATCAATGGGGGAGCAGTACTTC. Protein: CASSQNPASLSMGEQYF. The chain joins TRBV4-1 to TRBJ2-7, with D possibly TRBD2 on 5 matching bases. Trimming took 2 bases from V and 7 from J, leaving 24 bases between them. The CDR3 sequence is 17 residues long. The V gene's germline CDR1 is MGHRA and CDR2 YSYEKL.

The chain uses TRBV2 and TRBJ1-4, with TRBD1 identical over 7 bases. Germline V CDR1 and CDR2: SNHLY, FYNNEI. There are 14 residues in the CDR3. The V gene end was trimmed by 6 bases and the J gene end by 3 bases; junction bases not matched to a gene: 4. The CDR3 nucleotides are TGTGCCAGCAGCGTTCAGGGGGCTAATGAAAAACTGTTTTTT. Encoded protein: CASSVQGANEKLFF.

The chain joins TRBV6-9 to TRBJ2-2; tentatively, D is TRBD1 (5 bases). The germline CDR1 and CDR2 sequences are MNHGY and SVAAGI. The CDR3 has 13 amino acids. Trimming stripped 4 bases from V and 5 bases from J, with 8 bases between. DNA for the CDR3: TGTGCCAGCAGTTCGCAGGGAACCGGGGAGCTGTTTTTT. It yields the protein CASSSQGTGELFF.

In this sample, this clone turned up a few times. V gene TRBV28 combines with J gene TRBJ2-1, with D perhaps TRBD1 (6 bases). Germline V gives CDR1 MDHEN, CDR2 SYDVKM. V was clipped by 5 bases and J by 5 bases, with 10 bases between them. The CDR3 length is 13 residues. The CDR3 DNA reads TGTGCCAGCAGTGCGGACAGCCACAATGAGCAGTTCTTC. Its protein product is CASSADSHNEQFF.

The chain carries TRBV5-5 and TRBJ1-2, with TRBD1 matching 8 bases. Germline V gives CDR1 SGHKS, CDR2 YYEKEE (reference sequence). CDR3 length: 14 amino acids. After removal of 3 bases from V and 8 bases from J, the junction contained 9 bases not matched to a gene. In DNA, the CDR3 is TGTGCCAGCAGCTCTACTCACAGGGGGACCGGCTACACCTTC. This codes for CASSSTHRGTGYTF.

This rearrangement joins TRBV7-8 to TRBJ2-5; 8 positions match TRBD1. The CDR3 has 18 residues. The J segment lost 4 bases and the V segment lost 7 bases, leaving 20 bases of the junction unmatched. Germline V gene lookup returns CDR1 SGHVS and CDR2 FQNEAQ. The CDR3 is CASTDPRDRTLVGETQYF. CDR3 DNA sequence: TGTGCCAGCACCGACCCGCGGGACAGGACCCTCGTGGGAGAGACCCAGTACTTC. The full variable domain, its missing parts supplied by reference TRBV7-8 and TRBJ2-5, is GAGVSQSPRYKVAKRGQDVALRCDPISGHVSLFWYQQALGQGPEFLTYFQNEAQLDKSGLPSDRFFAERPEGSVSTLKIQRTQQEDSAVYLCASTDPRDRTLVGETQYFGPGTRLLVL.

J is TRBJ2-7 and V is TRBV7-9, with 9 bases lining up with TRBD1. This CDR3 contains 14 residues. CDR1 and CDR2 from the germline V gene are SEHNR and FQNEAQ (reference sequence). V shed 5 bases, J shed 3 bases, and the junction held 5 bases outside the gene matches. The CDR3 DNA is TGTGCCAGCAGCGAAAGGGACAGGGACTACGAGCAGTACTTC. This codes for CASSERDRDYEQYF.

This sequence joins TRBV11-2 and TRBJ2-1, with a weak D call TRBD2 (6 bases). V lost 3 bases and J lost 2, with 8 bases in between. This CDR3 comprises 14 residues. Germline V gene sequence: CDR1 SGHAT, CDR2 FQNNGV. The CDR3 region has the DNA TGTGCCAGCAGCTTGGGAGGCGCCTACAATGAGCAGTTCTTC. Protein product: CASSLGGAYNEQFF.

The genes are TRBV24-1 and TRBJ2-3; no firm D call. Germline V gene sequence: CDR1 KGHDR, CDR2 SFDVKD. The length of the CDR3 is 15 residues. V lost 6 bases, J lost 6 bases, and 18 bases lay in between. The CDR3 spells CATSQPATTGDTQYF. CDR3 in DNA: TGTGCCACCAGTCAACCGGCCACAACCGGGGATACGCAGTATTTT.

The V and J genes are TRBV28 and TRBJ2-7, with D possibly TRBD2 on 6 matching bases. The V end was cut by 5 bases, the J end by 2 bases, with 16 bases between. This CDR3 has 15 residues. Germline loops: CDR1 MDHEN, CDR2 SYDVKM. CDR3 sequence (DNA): TGTGCCAGCAGTGTTGGGGGAGGAACCCCCTACGAGCAGTACTTC. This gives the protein CASSVGGGTPYEQYF.

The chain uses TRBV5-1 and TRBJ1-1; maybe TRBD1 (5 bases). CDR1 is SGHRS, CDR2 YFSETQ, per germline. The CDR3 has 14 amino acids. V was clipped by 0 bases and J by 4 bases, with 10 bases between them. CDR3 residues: CASSLAQGGTEAFF. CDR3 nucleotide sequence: TGCGCCAGCAGCTTGGCCCAGGGAGGCACTGAAGCTTTCTTT.

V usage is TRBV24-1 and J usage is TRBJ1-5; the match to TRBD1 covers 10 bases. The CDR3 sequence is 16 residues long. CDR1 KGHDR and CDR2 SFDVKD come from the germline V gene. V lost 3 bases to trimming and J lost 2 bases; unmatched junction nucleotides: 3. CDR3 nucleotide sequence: TGTGCCACCAGTGATACCGGGACAGGGGGCAATCAGCCCCAGCATTTT. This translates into CATSDTGTGGNQPQHF.

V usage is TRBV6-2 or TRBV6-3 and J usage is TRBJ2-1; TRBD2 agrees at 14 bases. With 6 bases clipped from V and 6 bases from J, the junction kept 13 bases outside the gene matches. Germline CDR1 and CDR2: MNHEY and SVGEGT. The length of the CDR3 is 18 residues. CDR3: CASSSGTSGSLYLNEQFF. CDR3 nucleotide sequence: TGTGCCAGCAGCTCCGGGACTAGCGGGAGCCTTTATCTCAATGAGCAGTTCTTC.